This T cell receptor beta chain was profiled in a study of cytomegalovirus exposure and HLA in healthy donors. The CDR3 has 14 residues. Trimming removed 1 base from V and 7 bases from J, with 13 bases in between. Germline CDR1 reads MGHDK; CDR2 reads SYGVNS. Vbeta (60) and Jbeta (13) primers were used in the PCR. Methods used by the authors: Approximately 12 million of 80 million to 85 million unique TCR beta chains were shared, per a later count. The assay was immunoSEQ multiplex PCR, and TCRdb's table has in-frame clones only and misses some. The D gene and trimming were derived from the DNA, and the V and J assignments and clone size from that table. The top ten clones hold roughly 3.7% of a sample with over 150,000 clones, about 80% of them seen once. In its sample, this clone was seen a few times.

The chain has TRBV25-1 and TRBJ1-1; unclear D gene. The receptor comes from a man in his thirties or forties in good health and CMV-seropositive. Sequencing was done on a sample of PBMCs. CDR3 residues: CASSEFGEAGEAFF. The CDR3 nucleotides are TGTGCCAGCAGTGAATTTGGGGAGGCGGGTGAAGCTTTCTTT.